Following are 29 T cell receptor beta chains from one sample sequenced in a study of STAT5B mutations in CD4+ large granular lymphocyte leukemia. The protocol was immunoSEQ multiplex PCR, while the TCRdb copy is restricted to in-frame clones and leaves out a portion. The sample contains a few thousand clones, 85% to 90% of which appear only once. The sample consisted of PBMCs. The receptors originated from a man aged 40-49 years with CD4+ T-cell large granular lymphocyte leukemia.

This rearrangement joins TRBV6-6 to TRBJ1-5; the D gene is possibly TRBD1 (5 bases). V lost 3 bases, J lost 3 bases, and 9 bases lay in between. CDR1 is MNHNY and CDR2 is SVGAGI in the germline V gene (reference sequence). The CDR3 has 14 residues. The CDR3 DNA sequence: TGTGCCAGCAGTTATCGGGGGTACAATCAGCCCCAGCATTTT. It specifies CASSYRGYNQPQHF.

This sequence joins TRBV5-1 and TRBJ2-1; D is possibly TRBD2 (7 bases). Trimming cost V 7 bases and J 5 bases, with 16 bases left between them. The CDR3 contains 14 residues. In germline, CDR1 is SGHRS, CDR2 YFSETQ. The CDR3 reads CASSGGGPNNEQFF. For the CDR3, the DNA is TGCGCCAGCTCCGGCGGGGGCCCTAACAATGAGCAGTTCTTC.

V usage is TRBV9 and J usage is TRBJ1-3; D is ambiguous. Germline loops: CDR1 SGDLS, CDR2 YYNGEE. The V end lost 0 bases, the J end lost 4 bases, and 8 bases lay between the germline ends. The length of the CDR3 is 14 residues. Here the CDR3 reads CASSVDGYGNTIYF. The CDR3 DNA sequence: TGTGCCAGCAGCGTAGACGGGTACGGAAACACCATATATTTT.

The sample holds a few counts of this clone. The chain has TRBV5-1 and TRBJ1-1, with TRBD1 as a possible D gene (5 bases). This CDR3 region has 14 residues. Germline loops: CDR1 SGHRS, CDR2 YFSETQ. Between the trimmed V and J ends, which lost 5 bases and 1 base, there was a span of 12 bases. The CDR3 DNA follows: TGCGCCAGCAGTTCCGGGACTTCGAACACTGAAGCTTTCTTT. It yields the protein CASSSGTSNTEAFF.

In nucleotides, the CDR3 is TGTGCCAGCAGGGATCTCTGGACAGGGGACCGCGCCTACGAGCAGTACTTC. It yields the protein CASRDLWTGDRAYEQYF. The gene calls are TRBV2 and TRBJ2-5; TRBD1 matches at 9 bases. The end of the DNA aligns better with TRBJ2-7, so the J call may be wrong. Germline V gives CDR1 SNHLY, CDR2 FYNNEI. The CDR3 loop spans 17 amino acids.

A single count supports this clone. The V gene is TRBV19, the J gene TRBJ1-2, with 7 bases aligning to TRBD1. Germline V CDR1 and CDR2: LNHDA, SQIVND (reference sequence). The CDR3 extends over 15 amino acids. V lost 2 bases, J lost 2 bases, and 5 bases stayed unmatched. The CDR3 nucleotides read TGTGCCAGTAGTATAACGGACAGGCACAACTATGGCTACACCTTC. Protein sequence: CASSITDRHNYGYTF.

This chain links TRBV28 with TRBJ2-1, with D hard to call. This CDR3 is built from 17 residues. Germline V gives CDR1 MDHEN, CDR2 SYDVKM. Trimming removed 4 bases at V and 0 bases at J, with 16 bases between. For the CDR3, the DNA is TGTGCCAGCAGTTCCCAATGGAGCCAGAGCTCCTACAATGAGCAGTTCTTC. This sequence encodes CASSSQWSQSSYNEQFF.

The chain couples TRBV5-6 to TRBJ2-7; TRBD1 aligns across 11 bases. From germline, CDR1 is SGHDT and CDR2 YYEEEE. This CDR3 contains 16 residues. With 1 base clipped from V and 3 bases from J, the junction kept 6 bases outside the gene matches. CDR3 bases: TGTGCCAGCAGCTTGTCTGGGACAGGGGGTCTCTACGAGCAGTACTTC. It codes for CASSLSGTGGLYEQYF.

Here the CDR3 DNA reads TGTGCCTGGAGTTGGGTGAGCGGTGAAAAACTGTTTTTT. This translates into CAWSWVSGEKLFF. This chain links TRBV30 with TRBJ1-4; no firm D call. The CDR3 runs 13 residues. Trimming removed 2 bases at V and 7 bases at J, with 11 bases between. Germline V gives CDR1 GTSNPN, CDR2 SVGIG (reference sequence). The full variable domain, with the rest looked up from reference TRBV30 and TRBJ1-4, is SQTIHQWPATLVQPVGSPLSLECTVEGTSNPNLYWYRQAAGRGLQLLFYSVGIGQISSEVPQNLSASRPQDRQFILSSKKLLLSDSGFYLCAWSWVSGEKLFFGSGTQLSVL.

The chain recombines TRBV7-2 with TRBJ2-1; D is uncertain. V was shortened by 3 bases and J by 4 bases, with 13 bases between the two germline ends. CDR1 SGHTA and CDR2 FQGNSA come from the germline V gene. CDR3 size: 15 residues. CDR3: CASSFKVGPYNEQFF. Written as DNA, the CDR3 is TGTGCCAGCAGCTTTAAAGTGGGCCCGTACAATGAGCAGTTCTTC.

The chain has TRBV7-9 and TRBJ1-5; 7 bases agree with TRBD1. V lost 3 bases and J lost 4; bases outside the gene matches: 9. Germline values: CDR1 SEHNR, CDR2 FQNEAQ (reference sequence). This CDR3 contains 16 residues. The CDR3 region is CASSFWTGVGNQPQHF. The CDR3 nucleotides read TGTGCCAGCAGCTTTTGGACAGGAGTGGGAAATCAGCCCCAGCATTTT.

The chain links TRBV6-6 to TRBJ1-5; maybe TRBD1 (5 bases). CDR3 length equals 15 residues. V was trimmed by 11 bases and J by 0 bases, leaving 17 bases between them. Germline assignment: CDR1 MNHNY and CDR2 SVGAGI (reference sequence). CDR3 nucleotides: TGTGCCGCCCATCCAGGGCCGAATAGCAATCAGCCCCAGCATTTT. This translates into CAAHPGPNSNQPQHF.

The chain couples TRBV11-3 to TRBJ2-5; 10 bases agree with TRBD2. V trimming: 5 bases; J trimming: 5 bases; junction bases outside the gene matches: 11. Germline CDR1 SGHNT, CDR2 YENEEA. The CDR3 contains 16 residues. The CDR3 nucleotides read TGTGCCAGCAGCACCGGACTAGCGGCTCAGGGGGAGACCCAGTACTTC. Amino acid sequence: CASSTGLAAQGETQYF.

The V and J genes are TRBV4-1 and TRBJ2-2; D is unclear. This CDR3 region has 15 residues. CDR1 is MGHRA and CDR2 is YSYEKL in the germline V gene. V was cut by 6 bases and J by 0 bases, with 11 bases left in between. CDR3: CASRGRRANTGELFF. CDR3 sequence (DNA): TGCGCCAGCAGAGGACGGCGCGCGAACACCGGGGAGCTGTTTTTT.

V gene TRBV7-2 combines with J gene TRBJ1-5; 9 positions match TRBD1. The CDR3 contains 16 residues. J gave up 2 bases and V 5 bases, and 7 bases lay outside the gene matches. Germline V gene sequence: CDR1 SGHTA, CDR2 FQGNSA. DNA of the CDR3: TGTGCCAGCAGCATTGGGACAGGGCAAGGCAATCAGCCCCAGCATTTT. This translates into CASSIGTGQGNQPQHF. The entire variable domain, with the rest obtained from reference TRBV7-2 and TRBJ1-5, is as follows: GAGVSQSPSNKVTEKGKDVELRCDPISGHTALYWYRQSLGQGLEFLIYFQGNSAPDKSGLPSDRFSAERTGGSVSTLTIQRTQQEDSAVYLCASSIGTGQGNQPQHFGDGTRLSIL.

The chain has TRBV6-6 and TRBJ1-1; possible D gene TRBD1, 5 bases. Germline CDR1 and CDR2: MNHNY and SVGAGI (reference sequence). The V gene lost 2 bases and the J gene lost 4 bases, with 11 bases spanning the gap. The length of the CDR3 is 14 residues. This CDR3 reads CASSYAGGSTEAFF. CDR3 in DNA: TGTGCCAGCAGTTACGCGGGGGGAAGCACTGAAGCTTTCTTT.

A single count supports this clone. The chain links TRBV2 to TRBJ1-3; D is perhaps TRBD1 (5 bases). V lost 5 bases, J lost 0 bases, and 11 bases lay in between. The germline V gene encodes CDR1 SNHLY and CDR2 FYNNEI. The CDR3 is 15 amino acids. The CDR3 DNA reads TGTGCCAGCAGTAGGGACGGGGTCTCTGGAAACACCATATATTTT. Its protein is CASSRDGVSGNTIYF. The full variable domain, rest sourced from reference TRBV2 and TRBJ1-3, is EPEVTQTPSHQVTQMGQEVILRCVPISNHLYFYWYRQILGQKVEFLVSFYNNEISEKSEIFDDQFSVERPDGSNFTLKIRSTKLEDSAMYFCASSRDGVSGNTIYFGEGSWLTVV.

The chain is built from TRBV5-6 and TRBJ1-3; D not resolved. V shed 0 bases and J shed 0 bases, with 7 bases lying between them. Germline CDR1 is SGHDT and CDR2 is YYEEEE. This CDR3 contains 15 residues. Here the CDR3 reads CASSLEVNSGNTIYF. The CDR3 DNA is TGTGCCAGCAGCTTGGAGGTTAACTCTGGAAACACCATATATTTT.

The rearrangement uses TRBV6-4 and TRBJ1-5; D is unresolved. CDR3 length: 13 amino acids. V was clipped by 3 bases and J by 6 bases, with 9 bases between them. CDR1 and CDR2 (germline): MRHNA, SNTAGT. CDR3 protein: CASSEMVGQPQHF. For the CDR3, the DNA is TGTGCCAGCAGTGAGATGGTGGGTCAGCCCCAGCATTTT.

The chain is built from TRBV10-1 and TRBJ2-7; 9 nucleotides agree with TRBD1. CDR3 size: 15 residues. V gave up 0 bases and J gave up 7 bases; unmatched junction bases: 7. The germline CDR1 and CDR2 sequences are WNHNN and SYGVQD (reference sequence). The CDR3: CASSESNRGPGEQYF. The CDR3 nucleotides are TGCGCCAGCAGTGAGTCGAACAGGGGGCCGGGGGAGCAGTACTTC.

The chain recombines TRBV19 with TRBJ1-4; 7 bases are shared with TRBD1. The V segment lost 11 bases and the J segment 2 bases; nucleotides outside the gene matches: 11. Germline-derived CDR1 and CDR2 are LNHDA and SQIVND (reference sequence). The CDR3 contains 15 residues. The DNA for the CDR3 is TGTGCCTCTCACAGGGGCGGTGGCACTAATGAAAAACTGTTTTTT. Its protein product is CASHRGGGTNEKLFF.

The chain joins TRBV7-2 to TRBJ1-4; TRBD1 aligns across 9 bases. The CDR3 loop spans 17 amino acids. The junction had 10 bases not matched to a gene; V was cut back by 1 base and J by 7 bases. Germline V gives CDR1 SGHTA, CDR2 FQGNSA. Written as DNA, the CDR3 is TGTGCCAGCAGCTTAGTAGGACAGGGGAATAATGGTGAAAAACTGTTTTTT. Its translation: CASSLVGQGNNGEKLFF.

The CDR3 is CASSSMGAENYGYTF. DNA of the CDR3: TGTGCCAGCAGCTCCATGGGGGCAGAGAACTATGGCTACACCTTC. This sequence joins TRBV5-5 and TRBJ1-2; the D gene is possibly TRBD1 (6 bases). Germline V CDR1 and CDR2: SGHKS, YYEKEE (reference sequence). The CDR3 spans 15 residues. Trimming removed 3 bases from V and 2 bases from J, with 14 bases in between. The whole variable domain, filled in from reference TRBV5-5 and TRBJ1-2, reads DAGVTQSPTHLIKTRGQQVTLRCSPISGHKSVSWYQQVLGQGPQFIFQYYEKEERGRGNFPDRFSARQFPNYSSELNVNALLLGDSALYLCASSSMGAENYGYTFGSGTRLTVV.

V usage is TRBV5-4 and J usage is TRBJ2-3; D is uncertain. The CDR3 is made up of 11 amino acids. Deletions cut 4 bases from V and 5 bases from J, with 5 bases between. The germline CDR1 and CDR2 sequences are SGHNT and YYREEE (reference sequence). CDR3 in amino acids: CASSLGDTQYF. For the CDR3, the DNA is TGTGCCAGCAGCCTGGGAGATACGCAGTATTTT. Drawing the rest from reference TRBV5-4 and TRBJ2-3, the complete variable domain is ETGVTQSPTHLIKTRGQQVTLRCSSQSGHNTVSWYQQALGQGPQFIFQYYREEENGRGNFPPRFSGLQFPNYSSELNVNALELDDSALYLCASSLGDTQYFGPGTRLTVL.

The chain joins TRBV11-2 to TRBJ2-6; D is possibly TRBD1 (6 bases). The germline V gene has CDR1 SGHAT and CDR2 FQNNGV. The V and J ends lost 1 base and 1 base respectively, with 14 bases between them. The CDR3 is made up of 18 amino acids. The CDR3, as DNA: TGTGCCAGCAGCTTAGGGCCAACAGGGAAATCTGGGGCCAACGTCCTGACTTTC. It encodes CASSLGPTGKSGANVLTF.

The chain joins TRBV5-6 to TRBJ1-2, with a possible D match to TRBD1 (5 bases). The V gene's germline CDR1 is SGHDT and CDR2 YYEEEE. The CDR3 sequence is 14 residues long. V was pared by 0 bases and J by 4 bases, with 10 bases between. The CDR3 DNA is TGTGCCAGCAGCTTGGCCAGGGTGAGCTATGGCTACACCTTC. It is translated as CASSLARVSYGYTF.

V is TRBV7-9 and J is TRBJ2-5; possibly TRBD1 for D (5 bases). Deletions cut 2 bases from V and 3 bases from J, with 10 bases between. The length of the CDR3 is 14 residues. Germline loops: CDR1 SEHNR, CDR2 FQNEAQ (reference sequence). This CDR3 reads CASSLKGAEETQYF. The CDR3 DNA follows: TGTGCCAGCAGCTTAAAAGGGGCAGAAGAGACCCAGTACTTC.

This chain links TRBV11-3 with TRBJ2-3; D gene uncertain. The germline CDR1 and CDR2 sequences are SGHNT and YENEEA. CDR3 size: 12 residues. The V end was cut by 4 bases, the J end by 6 bases, with 8 bases between. In DNA form, the CDR3 reads TGTGCCAGCAGCTCCCTTCGCGATACGCAGTATTTT. Translated: CASSSLRDTQYF.

The chain couples TRBV5-6 to TRBJ1-2, with no clear D. The CDR3 totals 12 residues. Germline lookup yields CDR1 SGHDT and CDR2 YYEEEE. V was shortened by 4 bases and J by 2 bases, with 6 bases between the two germline ends. The CDR3 here is CASSPGNYGYTF. CDR3 in DNA: TGTGCCAGCAGCCCAGGAAACTATGGCTACACCTTC.